The source of this T cell receptor (beta chain) is a study of blood T cell repertoires in COVID-19. Across the whole study: The origin of the acute and convalescent COVID-19 samples was the United States, Italy and Spain. T cells, B-cell-depleted T cells, or PBMCs provided the cDNA or gDNA that served as material.

The CDR3 sequence is 17 residues long. CDR1 is SGHRS and CDR2 is YFSETQ in the germline V gene. V gave up 4 bases and J gave up 0 bases; unmatched junction bases: 6. Assay used: immunoSEQ multiplex PCR; TCRdb lists only in-frame clones, some missing. The sample contains under 200,000 clones, around four fifths of which appear only once. Donors were grouped by their self-reported clinical history. Recovered status in Cohort 3 required two negative PCRs, clearance, or symptom resolution. The sample comprised PBMCs or T cells enriched from blood (not recorded which). The chain couples TRBV5-1 to TRBJ1-6; 8 positions match TRBD1. The sequence came from a man between 50 and 59 years old who had recovered from COVID-19. CDR3 DNA sequence: TGCGCCAGCAGCCCACGGGACAGGAGCTCCTATAATTCACCCCTCCACTTT. Amino acid sequence: CASSPRDRSSYNSPLHF.